This T cell receptor (beta chain) is drawn from a study of cytomegalovirus exposure and HLA in healthy donors. Findings of the study overall: Upon later analysis, HLA-associated TCR beta chains proved more clonally expanded than other, equally common chains. The authors later linked a missense DCLRE1C variant to TCR beta V- and J-gene trimming.

Vbeta (60) and Jbeta (13) primers were used in the PCR. The method was immunoSEQ multiplex PCR; TCRdb's version includes in-frame clones alone and lacks a portion of them. Of 100,000 to 150,000 clones listed, 60% to 85% were seen once; the top ten hold approximately 1.6%. This clone was observed a few times. Antigen specificity is unknown. The receptor comes from a woman under 30 in good health and CMV-seronegative. The sequencing sample was made of PBMCs.

The CDR3 region has the DNA TGTGCCAGCAGTGGTGATACGCGTGGCTACACCTTC. Translating it yields CASSGDTRGYTF. This chain links TRBV2 with TRBJ1-2, with D hard to call. Germline lookup yields CDR1 SNHLY and CDR2 FYNNEI. V dropped 4 bases and J dropped 7 bases, with 10 bases sitting between them. CDR3 length: 12 residues.